This T cell receptor (beta chain) was captured by sequencing in a study of T cells after posttransplantation cyclophosphamide. Findings and limits, study-wide: Recipient CMV seropositivity and CMV reactivation strongly tracked TRB clonality. Blood and skin or GI T cell repertoires showed limited TRB overlap.

Sampled 1 year posttransplant, controls received myeloablative marrow transplants, methotrexate and a calcineurin inhibitor. With regard to this clone: Its antigen is still unknown.

Assay used: immunoSEQ multiplex PCR; TCRdb lists only in-frame clones, some missing. The table lists 19,000 or so clones, 80% to 90% of them singletons. The sample in question was PBMCs, obtained around 350 days after allogeneic stem cell transplant with calcineurin inhibitor and methotrexate. The TCR was taken from a female patient in her 30s who received an allogeneic stem cell transplant from an unrelated donor, was CMV-positive, and had acute and chronic GVHD. Part of the T cell pool may stem from the graft donor.

The CDR3 region is CASSLLMNTEAFF. The DNA of the CDR3 is TGTGCCAGCAGCTTGTTAATGAACACTGAAGCTTTCTTT. V is TRBV5-6 and J is TRBJ1-1, with D uncertain. Trimming took 1 base from V and 0 from J, leaving 4 bases between them. The CDR3 sequence is 13 residues long. CDR1 and CDR2 from the germline V gene are SGHDT and YYEEEE.